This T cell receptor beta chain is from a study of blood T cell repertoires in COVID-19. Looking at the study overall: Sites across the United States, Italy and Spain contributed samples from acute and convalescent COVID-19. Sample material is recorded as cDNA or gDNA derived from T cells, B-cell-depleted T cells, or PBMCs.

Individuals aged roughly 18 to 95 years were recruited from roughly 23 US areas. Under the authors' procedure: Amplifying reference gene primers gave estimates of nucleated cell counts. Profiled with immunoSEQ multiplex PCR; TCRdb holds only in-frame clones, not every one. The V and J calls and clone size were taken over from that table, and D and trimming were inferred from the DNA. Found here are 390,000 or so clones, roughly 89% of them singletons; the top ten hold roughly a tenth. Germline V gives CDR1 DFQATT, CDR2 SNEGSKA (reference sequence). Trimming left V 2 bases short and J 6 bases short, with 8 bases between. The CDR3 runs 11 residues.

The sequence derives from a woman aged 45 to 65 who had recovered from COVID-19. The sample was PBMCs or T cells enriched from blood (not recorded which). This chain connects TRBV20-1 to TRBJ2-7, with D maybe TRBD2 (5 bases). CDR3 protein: CSARRGSEQYF. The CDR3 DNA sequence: TGCAGTGCTAGACGGGGAAGCGAGCAGTACTTC.